These 31 T cell receptor beta chains were sequenced from one sample in a study of T-cell reconstitution after alpha-beta-depleted transplantation in children. Preparing the TCRbeta library involved the use of unique molecular identifiers. One entry per CDR3 protein results from TCRdb running MiXCR on the PCR reads. Here the sample spans 97,000 or so distinct CDR3 sequences, 7.5% to 9.5% being singletons. Specimen: PBMCs, collected before TCRalphabeta/CD19-depleted stem cell transplant. The receptors derive from a boy younger than 10 with acute lymphoblastic leukemia, due to receive a stem cell transplant.

This chain's CDR3 is CASSKRPFTPDTQYF. The CDR3 region has the DNA TGTGCCAGCAGCAAGCGACCCTTTACCCCAGATACGCAGTATTTT. The chain is built from TRBV7-2 and TRBJ2-3; the D is unclear. The germline V gene has CDR1 SGHTA and CDR2 FQGNSA. Trimming took off 5 bases at V and 4 bases at J, with 16 bases between the two ends. The CDR3 runs to 15 residues.

This CDR3 reads CASSGALTGVGYNEQFF. In DNA, the CDR3 is TGTGCCAGCAGCGGCGCACTAACAGGGGTCGGGTACAATGAGCAGTTCTTC. V is TRBV7-9 and J is TRBJ2-1, with TRBD1 identical over 7 bases. CDR3 length equals 17 residues. V shed 5 bases and J 4 bases; nucleotides not matched to a gene: 14. The germline CDR1 and CDR2 sequences are SEHNR and FQNEAQ (reference sequence).

This clonotype was picked up a small number of times. The chain couples TRBV6-2 or TRBV6-3 to TRBJ1-2; D gene uncertain. CDR1 MNHEY and CDR2 SVGEGT come from the germline V gene. This CDR3 is built from 13 residues. V lost 8 bases and J 1 base, leaving 11 bases between the germline ends. CDR3 bases: TGTGCCAGCCGGCTCCGGGATAACTATGGCTACACCTTC. This sequence encodes CASRLRDNYGYTF.

This clonotype was recorded a few times. The chain uses TRBV6-1 and TRBJ1-1; tentative D call: TRBD1 (5 bases). V lost 4 bases, J lost 7 bases, and 16 bases lay in between. This CDR3 has 14 residues. Germline V gives CDR1 MNHNS, CDR2 SASEGT. The CDR3 loop reads CASSGLQGVVEAFF. The CDR3 DNA follows: TGTGCCAGCAGTGGGCTGCAGGGTGTGGTTGAAGCTTTCTTT.

This clonotype showed up just a few times. This sequence joins TRBV7-2 and TRBJ1-5; unclear D gene. Looked up from germline, CDR1 is SGHTA and CDR2 is FQGNSA. V lost 1 base and J lost 4, with 8 bases in between. CDR3 length: 14 residues. This CDR3 is CASSLEAVNQPQHF. In DNA form, the CDR3 reads TGTGCCAGCAGCTTAGAAGCGGTTAATCAGCCCCAGCATTTT.

This clonotype has ten or more counts. CDR3 nucleotides: TGTGCCAGCAGCTTAAGTCAGGGGCCCACCGGGGAGCTGTTTTTT. Protein: CASSLSQGPTGELFF. J is TRBJ2-2 and V is TRBV7-2; D might be TRBD1 (6 bases). This CDR3 region has 15 residues. Trimming shortened V by 2 bases and J by 4 bases, and 11 bases separated the two germline ends. The germline V gene encodes CDR1 SGHTA and CDR2 FQGNSA. The variable domain in full, with the rest retrieved from reference TRBV7-2 and TRBJ2-2, is GAGVSQSPSNKVTEKGKDVELRCDPISGHTALYWYRQSLGQGLEFLIYFQGNSAPDKSGLPSDRFSAERTGGSVSTLTIQRTQQEDSAVYLCASSLSQGPTGELFFGEGSRLTVL.

This clonotype was seen at least ten times. V and J are TRBV7-2 and TRBJ2-4; D ambiguous. Trimming took off 2 bases at V and 4 bases at J, with 15 bases between the two ends. CDR3 length: 16 amino acids. Germline V gives CDR1 SGHTA, CDR2 FQGNSA. The CDR3 coding sequence is TGTGCCAGCAGCTTAAGCCTGCCGGGTTCGAAAAACATTCAGTACTTC. Amino acid sequence: CASSLSLPGSKNIQYF.

This clonotype has only a few counts. The chain employs TRBV4-3 and TRBJ2-3; 7 bases match TRBD2. Germline loops: CDR1 LGHNA, CDR2 YSLEER. V was pared by 0 bases and J by 0 bases, with 6 bases of the junction left unmatched. This CDR3 is 17 amino acids long. The CDR3 DNA reads as TGCGCCAGCAGCCAAGATCGGGGAGCGGGAAGCACAGATACGCAGTATTTT. Its translation: CASSQDRGAGSTDTQYF.

This clonotype showed up many times. One end of the junction is discordant with germline, which a read error may explain. The genes are TRBV20-1 and TRBJ2-5, with D unresolved. The CDR3 consists of 10 residues. The germline V gene encodes CDR1 DFQATT and CDR2 SNEGSKA (reference sequence). CDR3 in amino acids: CSAGREAQYF. CDR3 sequence (DNA): TGCAGTGCTGGAAGAGAGGCCCAGTACTTC.

This clonotype turned up a few times. The V and J genes are TRBV12-3 or TRBV12-4 and TRBJ1-4; 8 nucleotides match TRBD1. This CDR3 contains 16 residues. J was trimmed by 7 bases and V by 1 base; bases with no gene match: 8. The CDR3 coding sequence is TGTGCCAGCAGTTTAGTGACAGGGGCTTCGAGTGAAAAACTGTTTTTT. The encoded protein is CASSLVTGASSEKLFF.

This clonotype was observed a handful of times. The V gene is TRBV15, the J gene TRBJ2-1, with TRBD2 matching 11 bases. CDR1 is LNHNV, CDR2 YYDKDF, per germline (reference sequence). The J segment lost 9 bases and the V segment lost 4 bases, leaving 14 bases of the junction unmatched. CDR3 length equals 17 residues. The CDR3 nucleotides read TGTGCCACCAGCAAGAGTTCGGGGAGACTAGCGGGGACTGAGCAGTTCTTC. Its protein product is CATSKSSGRLAGTEQFF. Variable domain in full (rest from reference TRBV15 and TRBJ2-1): DAMVIQNPRYQVTQFGKPVTLSCSQTLNHNVMYWYQQKSSQAPKLLFHYYDKDFNNEADTPDNFQSRRPNTSFCFLDIRSPGLGDTAMYLCATSKSSGRLAGTEQFFGPGTRLTVL.

The table lists this clonotype with many counts. The rearrangement uses TRBV5-5 and TRBJ1-5, with TRBD1 as a possible D gene (6 bases). The CDR3 runs 15 residues. The V gene's germline CDR1 is SGHKS and CDR2 YYEKEE (reference sequence). V was trimmed by 4 bases and J by 4 bases, leaving 15 bases between them. CDR3 protein: CASSGDRMGNQPQHF. CDR3 bases: TGTGCCAGCAGCGGAGACAGGATGGGAAATCAGCCCCAGCATTTT.

The table lists this clonotype with many counts. The chain is built from TRBV29-1 and TRBJ1-1; D may be TRBD1 (6 bases). V lost 7 bases, J lost 6 bases, and 18 bases lay in between. Germline V lookup: CDR1 SQVTM, CDR2 ANQGSEA. The CDR3 sequence is 13 residues long. The CDR3: CSASRGLYAEAFF. Here the CDR3 DNA reads TGCAGCGCCTCCCGGGGGCTTTACGCTGAAGCTTTCTTT. Together with reference TRBV29-1 and TRBJ1-1, the CDR3 gives the full variable domain: SAVISQKPSRDICQRGTSLTIQCQVDSQVTMMFWYRQQPGQSLTLIATANQGSEATYESGFVIDKFPISRPNLTFSTLTVSNMSPEDSSIYLCSASRGLYAEAFFGQGTRLTVV.

This clonotype was observed a handful of times. This rearrangement joins TRBV9 to TRBJ1-5; no reliable D call. Germline assignment: CDR1 SGDLS and CDR2 YYNGEE. The CDR3 contains 13 residues. V shed 0 bases and J shed 1 base, with 2 bases lying between them. In DNA form, the CDR3 reads TGTGCCAGCAGCGTAGCGAGCAATCAGCCCCAGCATTTT. This sequence encodes CASSVASNQPQHF.

V and J are TRBV3-1 and TRBJ1-1; perhaps TRBD1 as D (5 bases). Between the trimmed V and J ends, which lost 10 bases and 5 bases, there was a span of 17 bases. Germline CDR1 is LGHDT and CDR2 is YNNKEL (reference sequence). This CDR3 comprises 13 residues. CDR3 DNA: TGTGCCACAAGGGCCCAGGGCGAGACTGAAGCTTTCTTT. Amino acids: CATRAQGETEAFF.

J is TRBJ2-7 and V is TRBV4-3, with D tentatively TRBD1 (5 bases). Deletions cut 4 bases from V and 6 bases from J, with 16 bases between. From germline, CDR1 is LGHNA and CDR2 YSLEER. The CDR3 has 14 amino acids. The CDR3, as DNA: TGCGCCAGCAGCCGGGGCCGTCGGGTCAGCGAGCAGTACTTC. Protein: CASSRGRRVSEQYF.

This clonotype showed up many times. This chain links TRBV7-2 with TRBJ2-7; D is perhaps TRBD1 (6 bases). Germline V gives CDR1 SGHTA, CDR2 FQGNSA. The CDR3 has 13 residues. V was shortened by 4 bases and J by 3 bases, with 10 bases between the two germline ends. This CDR3 reads CASSSGRGYEQYF. CDR3 bases: TGTGCCAGCAGCTCGGGCAGGGGCTACGAGCAGTACTTC.

This clonotype was observed a handful of times. The chain combines TRBV7-2 with TRBJ2-1; 10 nucleotides line up with TRBD1. The CDR3 is 16 residues long. Trimming removed 5 bases from V and 6 bases from J; junction bases left unmatched: 10. Germline V gives CDR1 SGHTA, CDR2 FQGNSA. In DNA form, the CDR3 reads TGTGCCAGCAGCCCGGGGACAGGGGCAATGGGCAATGAGCAGTTCTTC. As protein: CASSPGTGAMGNEQFF.

This clonotype was recorded many times. The rearrangement links TRBV20-1 to TRBJ2-3, with no clear D. Germline assignment: CDR1 DFQATT and CDR2 SNEGSKA (reference sequence). The ends were cut back, 0 bases at V and 2 bases at J, with 12 bases in the middle. This CDR3 has 15 residues. CDR3 loop: CSARDRESITDTQYF. In DNA form, the CDR3 reads TGCAGTGCTAGAGATCGAGAAAGTATCACAGATACGCAGTATTTT.

This clonotype occurred many times. The rearrangement links TRBV20-1 to TRBJ2-2; D gene uncertain. CDR1 is DFQATT and CDR2 is SNEGSKA in the germline V gene (reference sequence). The length of the CDR3 is 13 residues. V lost 2 bases, J lost 5 bases, and 9 bases lay in between. The CDR3 bases are TGCAGTGCTAGACCTACGAGTACCGGGGAGCTGTTTTTT. Translated, it gives CSARPTSTGELFF.

In this sample, this clonotype turned up a few times. V usage is TRBV2 and J usage is TRBJ2-7, with D tentatively TRBD1 (5 bases). The ends were cut back, 8 bases at V and 5 bases at J, with 16 bases in the middle. The CDR3 is 13 amino acids. CDR1 SNHLY and CDR2 FYNNEI come from the germline V gene. As DNA, the CDR3 is TGTGCCAGCGTGTTGGCAGGGTTCAACGAGCAGTACTTC. It is translated as CASVLAGFNEQYF.

Regarding this clonotype: A read error is possible here, since a much larger clone lies one base away. The rearrangement uses TRBV20-1 and TRBJ2-1; perhaps D is TRBD1 or TRBD2 (5 bases each). CDR1 is DFQATT and CDR2 is SNEGSKA in the germline V gene (reference sequence). There are 16 residues in the CDR3. CDR3 amino acids: CIAPRGDGMDYNEQFF. The DNA for the CDR3 is TGCATTGCCCCGCGAGGGGACGGGATGGACTACAATGAGCAGTTCTTC.

This clonotype was seen ten or more times. The rearrangement uses TRBV5-1 and TRBJ2-7; D is unclear. The CDR3 is 11 amino acids. Trimming left V 1 base short and J 7 bases short, with 6 bases between. CDR1 and CDR2 from the germline V gene are SGHRS and YFSETQ. CDR3 sequence (DNA): TGCGCCAGCAGCTTGATGGGGGAGCAGTACTTC. The encoded protein is CASSLMGEQYF.

This clonotype appeared a few times. The chain links TRBV4-2 to TRBJ1-2; 7 bases line up with TRBD1. Germline assignment: CDR1 LGHNA and CDR2 YNFKEQ. The CDR3 covers 14 residues. V gave up 1 base and J gave up 8 bases; unmatched junction bases: 7. The CDR3, as DNA: TGTGCCAGCAGCCAAGGACAGGGAATCGGCGGCTACACCTTC. As protein: CASSQGQGIGGYTF.

This chain links TRBV11-2 with TRBJ2-4; 7 nucleotides align to TRBD1. With 1 base clipped from V and 8 bases from J, the junction kept 20 bases outside the gene matches. The CDR3 is 19 residues long. Per germline, CDR1 SGHAT and CDR2 FQNNGV. CDR3 residues: CASSLGWYGRGNLEHIQYF. CDR3 bases: TGTGCCAGCAGCTTAGGATGGTATGGCAGGGGGAATCTCGAACACATTCAGTACTTC.

This clonotype was found many times. This sequence joins TRBV12-3 or TRBV12-4 and TRBJ2-5; TRBD2 might be the D (5 bases). Deletions cut 4 bases from V and 2 bases from J, with 11 bases between. The CDR3 sequence is 14 residues long. The CDR3 DNA sequence: TGTGCCAGCAGTTGGGGAGAGGATCAAGAGACCCAGTACTTC. This gives the protein CASSWGEDQETQYF.

The rearrangement links TRBV5-6 to TRBJ2-6; 7 nucleotides line up with TRBD2. CDR3 length: 17 residues. J gave up 0 bases and V 2 bases, and 5 bases lay outside the gene matches. Germline assignment: CDR1 SGHDT and CDR2 YYEEEE. The DNA of the CDR3 is TGTGCCAGCAGCTTACTGGGGGGGAGCTCTGGGGCCAACGTCCTGACTTTC. The encoded protein is CASSLLGGSSGANVLTF.

This clonotype was observed a handful of times. CDR3 sequence reads: CSARLGDGYTF. CDR3 bases: TGCAGTGCTAGGTTGGGGGATGGCTACACCTTC. The chain joins TRBV20-1 to TRBJ1-2; maybe TRBD1 (5 bases). The CDR3 spans 11 residues. V was clipped by 3 bases and J by 6 bases, with 8 bases between them. CDR1 DFQATT and CDR2 SNEGSKA come from the germline V gene (reference sequence).

This chain joins TRBV12-3 or TRBV12-4 and TRBJ1-2, with 9 nucleotides matching TRBD1. The CDR3 is 16 residues long. The junction had 8 bases not matched to a gene; V was cut back by 5 bases and J by 1 base. The CDR3 is CASSRDRAAFNYGYTF. CDR3 DNA: TGTGCCAGCAGTCGGGACAGGGCCGCGTTTAACTATGGCTACACCTTC.

The table lists this clonotype with a few counts. The chain is built from TRBV6-2 or TRBV6-3 and TRBJ2-1; TRBD2 might be the D (7 bases). Between the trimmed V and J ends, which lost 6 bases and 2 bases, there was a span of 17 bases. This CDR3 comprises 16 residues. Germline lookup yields CDR1 MNHEY and CDR2 SVGEGT. The CDR3 DNA reads as TGTGCCAGCAGGCACCTCACGGGGGGCCCCTACAATGAGCAGTTCTTC. Protein product: CASRHLTGGPYNEQFF.

The rearrangement joins TRBV20-1 to TRBJ1-1, with 9 nucleotides matching TRBD1. The CDR3 spans 13 residues. Losses at the gene ends were 2 bases for V and 9 bases for J; bases not matched to a gene: 7. Per the germline V gene, CDR1 is DFQATT and CDR2 is SNEGSKA (reference sequence). In DNA, the CDR3 is TGCAGTGCTAGACCCTTGGGGACAGGGAAAGCTTTCTTT. Residues: CSARPLGTGKAFF.